This T cell receptor beta chain was captured by sequencing in a study of blood T cell repertoires in COVID-19. The V end was cut by 6 bases, the J end by 0 bases, with 14 bases between. CDR1 is MNHEY, CDR2 SVGAGI, per germline. CDR3 length: 15 amino acids. In the authors' workflow: Estimated nucleated cell counts came from reference gene primer amplification. Repertoires were generated with immunoSEQ multiplex PCR, while TCRdb's copy carries only in-frame clones and drops some. V, J and clone size were drawn from that table, and D and trimming were deduced from the DNA. The table shows 200,000 to 250,000 clones, with more than 65% occurring only once.

The chain recombines TRBV6-5 with TRBJ2-5; D perhaps matches TRBD1 (5 bases). Sequenced sample: peripheral blood. This clonotype originated in a woman aged 40 to 49 with active or convalescent COVID-19. The CDR3 protein is CASRLRQTHQETQYF. The CDR3 coding sequence is TGTGCCAGCAGACTCAGACAGACCCACCAAGAGACCCAGTACTTC.